This is a list of T cell receptor beta chains from one sample in a study of shared clonotypes between healthy human individuals. Sequencing was performed with immunoSEQ multiplex PCR; in TCRdb, only in-frame clones are kept and a portion is missing. Here the sample spans over a million clones, approximately 78% being singletons. Sequencing was performed on memory CD4+ T cells from PBMCs. The receptors stem from a man between 18 and 35 years old in good health. Some clones in this sample may be carry-over from other donors' samples. The CDR3 runs from the conserved cysteine through the conserved F or W. A D gene is named only where the DNA matches it firmly. Expanded clones are given a class, and other clones once, few, many or no size at all.

clone size | J gene | V gene | D gene | CDR3 DNA | CDR3 protein
. | TRBJ2-3 | TRBV7-3 | TRBD1 | TGTGCCAGCAGCCCCGGGACAGGCACAGATACGCAGTATTTT | CASSPGTGTDTQYF
. | TRBJ2-7 | TRBV10-2 | . | TGCGCCAGCAGTGACAGGGTTTACGAGCAGTACTTC | CASSDRVYEQYF
. | TRBJ2-4 | TRBV18 | . | TGTGCCAGCTCACGACAGGCGGCTTCCAAAAACATTCAGTACTTC | CASSRQAASKNIQYF
. | TRBJ2-7 | TRBV28 | . | TGTGCCAGCAGTTTAAATGCCTACGAGCAGTACTTC | CASSLNAYEQYF
. | TRBJ1-4 | TRBV28 | TRBD1 | TGTGCCAGCAGTAACAGGGGCCGGGTGGGGACTAATGAAAAACTGTTTTTT | CASSNRGRVGTNEKLFF
. | TRBJ2-7 | TRBV7-4 | . | TGTGCCAGCAGCTTAGGGCACTGCCAGTACTTC | CASSLGHCQYF
. | TRBJ1-2 | TRBV5-1 | . | TGCGCCAGCAGCTTGGGGGAGAGGACAGTCTATGGCTACACCTTC | CASSLGERTVYGYTF
. | TRBJ2-3 | TRBV27 | TRBD2 | TGTGCCAGCAGTCCGGGACTAGCGGGAGGGGCAGATACGCAGTATTTT | CASSPGLAGGADTQYF
once | TRBJ2-5 | TRBV7-8 | . | TGTGCCAGCACCCCAGGGGGGGAGACCCAGTACTTC | CASTPGGETQYF
many | TRBJ2-1 | TRBV7-8 | . | TGTGCCAGCAGCCCGGTGTTAGATCCGGCTGAGCAGTTCTTC | CASSPVLDPAEQFF
. | TRBJ2-7 | TRBV2 | TRBD1 | TGTGCCAGCAGTGAAACAGGGGGCGAAGTGGGCGAGCAGTACTTC | CASSETGGEVGEQYF
few | TRBJ2-3 | TRBV5-1 | . | TGCGCCAGCAGCCCTAATCCCCCCACAGATACGCAGTATTTT | CASSPNPPTDTQYF
. | TRBJ1-2 | TRBV28 | TRBD1 | TGTGCCAGCAGTTCGGGACAGGGCAGCTATGGCTACACCTTC | CASSSGQGSYGYTF
. | TRBJ1-5 | TRBV19 | TRBD1 | TGTGCCAGTAGTACCGACAGGGACCAGCCCCAGCATTTT | CASSTDRDQPQHF
once | TRBJ2-1 | TRBV28 | . | TGTGCCAGCAGTTTACTGCTAGGCTCCTACAATGAGCAGTTCTTC | CASSLLLGSYNEQFF
. | TRBJ2-7 | TRBV5-1 | TRBD2 | TGCGCCAGCAGCGCCGGGACTAGGAACGAGCAGTACTTC | CASSAGTRNEQYF
. | TRBJ2-7 | TRBV9 | . | TGTGCCAGTTTGCTAGTGGGACCCTACGAGCAGTACTTC | CASLLVGPYEQYF
few | TRBJ2-2 | TRBV5-1 | . | TGCGCCAGCAGGGAAACCGGGGAGCTGTTTTTT | CASRETGELFF